The 19 T cell receptor beta chains given below trace back to one sample, sequenced in a study of cytomegalovirus exposure and HLA in healthy donors. The primer mix had 60 Vbeta and 13 Jbeta primers. Data came from immunoSEQ multiplex PCR; TCRdb stores just in-frame clones and leaves some out. This sample contains approximately 170,000 clones. The sequenced material came from PBMCs. The receptors here all came from a woman aged 18-29 years in good health and CMV-seropositive.

CDR3 protein: CATSRGGGYGYTF. CDR3 bases: TGTGCCACCAGCAGAGGAGGGGGTTATGGCTACACCTTC. The chain is built from TRBV15 and TRBJ1-2, with D possibly being TRBD1 (6 bases). The CDR3 has 13 residues. V was clipped by 1 base and J by 5 bases, with 8 bases between them. The germline V gene encodes CDR1 LNHNV and CDR2 YYDKDF (reference sequence).

Remarks on this clone: At one end, the junction sequence differs from germline, possibly due to a read error. This chain connects TRBV6-1 to TRBJ1-3, with D tentatively TRBD1 (5 bases). The CDR3 runs 16 residues. Per germline, CDR1 MNHNS and CDR2 SASEGT. DNA for the CDR3: TGTGCCAGCAGCGAAGACAGCCTCTTCTCTGGAAACACCATATATTTT. Encoded protein: CASSEDSLFSGNTIYF.

V and J are TRBV5-5 and TRBJ2-7; D uncertain. Germline V gene sequence: CDR1 SGHKS, CDR2 YYEKEE (reference sequence). Trimming pared 1 base from V and 0 bases from J, leaving 8 bases between. This CDR3 comprises 14 residues. The chain's CDR3 is CASSLPWSSYEQYF. DNA of the CDR3: TGTGCCAGCAGCTTGCCCTGGAGCTCCTACGAGCAGTACTTC.

The chain employs TRBV7-2 and TRBJ1-1; perhaps TRBD1 as D (5 bases). Between the trimmed V and J ends, which lost 3 bases and 5 bases, there was a span of 13 bases. CDR1 is SGHTA, CDR2 FQGNSA, per germline. The CDR3 covers 14 residues. The CDR3 sequence is CASSFGGSWTEAFF. For the CDR3, the DNA is TGTGCCAGCAGCTTCGGGGGGTCGTGGACTGAAGCTTTCTTT.

The chain carries TRBV6-5 and TRBJ2-7, with 7 bases fitting TRBD1. The ends lost 6 bases at V and 5 bases at J; junction bases unmatched: 4. The CDR3 has 12 amino acids. The germline V gene has CDR1 MNHEY and CDR2 SVGAGI. The CDR3 sequence: CASSLTGNEQYF. In DNA form, the CDR3 reads TGTGCCAGCAGCCTGACAGGGAACGAGCAGTACTTC.

V is TRBV7-9 and J is TRBJ2-1; D remains unclear. The CDR3 consists of 13 residues. The V end lost 1 base, the J end lost 4 bases, and 5 bases lay between the germline ends. CDR1 is SEHNR and CDR2 is FQNEAQ in the germline V gene (reference sequence). The CDR3 DNA follows: TGTGCCAGCAGCTTAGACATGTACAATGAGCAGTTCTTC. Amino acid sequence: CASSLDMYNEQFF.

V gene TRBV9 combines with J gene TRBJ1-2; 8 positions match TRBD1. The germline V gene has CDR1 SGDLS and CDR2 YYNGEE. This CDR3 is 15 amino acids long. V was pared by 6 bases and J by 0 bases, with 7 bases of the junction left unmatched. The CDR3 loop reads CASTPGQGANYGYTF. Here the CDR3 DNA reads TGTGCCAGCACGCCAGGACAGGGAGCTAACTATGGCTACACCTTC.

To note about this clone: Other DNA variants within this sample encode the same CDR3. This chain connects TRBV4-3 to TRBJ2-3, with 9 bases lining up with TRBD2. The trim removed 4 bases at V and 6 bases at J, leaving 17 bases unmatched. Germline V lookup: CDR1 LGHNA, CDR2 YSLEER. The CDR3 sequence is 18 residues long. CDR3 region: CASSRDTGAGGYTDTQYF. The CDR3 DNA reads TGCGCCAGCAGCCGAGATACAGGGGCGGGAGGGTACACGGATACGCAGTATTTT.

The chain joins TRBV30 to TRBJ2-3; no firm D call. This CDR3 region has 13 residues. V lost 5 bases and J lost 3, with 12 bases in between. Germline V gene data show CDR1 as GTSNPN and CDR2 as SVGIG (reference sequence). The CDR3 bases are TGTGCCTGGTCGCGGCTTAGGACAGATACGCAGTATTTT. Translating it yields CAWSRLRTDTQYF.

This chain joins TRBV10-3 and TRBJ1-1, with 8 bases aligning to TRBD1. CDR1 is ENHRY, CDR2 SYGVKD, per germline. Losses at the gene ends were 11 bases for V and 3 bases for J; bases not matched to a gene: 8. CDR3 length equals 13 residues. DNA of the CDR3: TGTGCCTACAGGGGGAGGGCTGACACTGAAGCTTTCTTT. It codes for CAYRGRADTEAFF.

The chain couples TRBV29-1 to TRBJ1-1; D ambiguous. CDR1 and CDR2 (germline): SQVTM, ANQGSEA. This CDR3 is built from 12 residues. The germline V and J ends were trimmed by 0 bases and 11 bases, with 13 bases remaining between them. This CDR3 reads CSVEDGEAAAFF. The CDR3 nucleotides read TGCAGCGTTGAAGATGGGGAGGCCGCGGCTTTCTTT. The full variable domain, with the rest looked up from reference TRBV29-1 and TRBJ1-1, is SAVISQKPSRDICQRGTSLTIQCQVDSQVTMMFWYRQQPGQSLTLIATANQGSEATYESGFVIDKFPISRPNLTFSTLTVSNMSPEDSSIYLCSVEDGEAAAFFGQGTRLTVV.

The chain is built from TRBV30 and TRBJ2-5; 12 positions match TRBD1. Germline V gene sequence: CDR1 GTSNPN, CDR2 SVGIG (reference sequence). The trim removed 3 bases at V and 5 bases at J, leaving 4 bases unmatched. The CDR3 is 14 amino acids. CDR3 DNA sequence: TGTGCCTGGAGGGGACAGGGGGCTCGGGAGACCCAGTACTTC. Amino acids: CAWRGQGARETQYF.

The rearrangement links TRBV19 to TRBJ1-2, with TRBD1 matching over 7 bases. The CDR3 is made up of 14 amino acids. V dropped 4 bases and J dropped 5; count of bases not matched to a gene: 7. The V gene's germline CDR1 is LNHDA and CDR2 SQIVND (reference sequence). CDR3 loop: CASSTRGQVYGYTF. The CDR3 DNA reads as TGTGCCAGTAGTACGAGGGGGCAGGTTTATGGCTACACCTTC.

This chain uses TRBV6-5 with TRBJ1-2, with TRBD1 matching 9 bases. The CDR3 consists of 16 residues. The V gene's germline CDR1 is MNHEY and CDR2 SVGAGI. Trimming removed 2 bases from V and 4 bases from J; junction bases left unmatched: 8. The CDR3 protein is CASSYATGTGTYGYTF. The CDR3 bases are TGTGCCAGCAGTTACGCGACCGGGACAGGGACCTATGGCTACACCTTC.

V is TRBV9 and J is TRBJ2-4, with TRBD2 identical over 9 bases. V was clipped by 0 bases and J by 10 bases; unmatched bases: 11. CDR1 is SGDLS and CDR2 is YYNGEE in the germline V gene. This CDR3 contains 16 residues. For the CDR3, the DNA is TGTGCCAGCAGCGTAGATTCAGGACTAGCGACACGTATTCAGTACTTC. Residues: CASSVDSGLATRIQYF.

V gene TRBV6-5 combines with J gene TRBJ2-1, with 9 bases aligning to TRBD2. Germline assignment: CDR1 MNHEY and CDR2 SVGAGI. This CDR3 region has 14 residues. V gave up 4 bases and J gave up 10 bases; unmatched junction bases: 8. CDR3 coding DNA: TGTGCCAGCAGTTTAGGACTAGCGTGGAGCGAGCAGTTCTTC. The encoded protein is CASSLGLAWSEQFF.

J is TRBJ2-5 and V is TRBV6-1; 8 bases are shared with TRBD1. With 3 bases clipped from V and 1 base from J, the junction kept 4 bases outside the gene matches. The CDR3 totals 15 residues. Germline V lookup: CDR1 MNHNS, CDR2 SASEGT. The CDR3 DNA sequence: TGTGCCAGCAGTGACCTACAGGGGGTCCAAGAGACCCAGTACTTC. It codes for CASSDLQGVQETQYF.

The V gene is TRBV19, the J gene TRBJ2-7; D remains ambiguous. Germline CDR1 and CDR2: LNHDA and SQIVND (reference sequence). V lost 5 bases and J lost 0, with 5 bases in between. CDR3 length: 12 amino acids. The CDR3 loop is CASSSSSYEQYF. The CDR3 bases are TGTGCCAGTAGTTCGAGCTCCTACGAGCAGTACTTC.

J is TRBJ1-1 and V is TRBV4-3, with 10 nucleotides matching TRBD1. With V trimmed by 1 base and J by 3 bases, 17 bases remained unmatched. The CDR3 is 20 amino acids. Germline CDR1 LGHNA, CDR2 YSLEER. The CDR3 protein is CASSQVDLIRDRGRDTEAFF. For the CDR3, the DNA is TGCGCCAGCAGCCAAGTGGATCTTATCCGGGACAGGGGAAGAGACACTGAAGCTTTCTTT.